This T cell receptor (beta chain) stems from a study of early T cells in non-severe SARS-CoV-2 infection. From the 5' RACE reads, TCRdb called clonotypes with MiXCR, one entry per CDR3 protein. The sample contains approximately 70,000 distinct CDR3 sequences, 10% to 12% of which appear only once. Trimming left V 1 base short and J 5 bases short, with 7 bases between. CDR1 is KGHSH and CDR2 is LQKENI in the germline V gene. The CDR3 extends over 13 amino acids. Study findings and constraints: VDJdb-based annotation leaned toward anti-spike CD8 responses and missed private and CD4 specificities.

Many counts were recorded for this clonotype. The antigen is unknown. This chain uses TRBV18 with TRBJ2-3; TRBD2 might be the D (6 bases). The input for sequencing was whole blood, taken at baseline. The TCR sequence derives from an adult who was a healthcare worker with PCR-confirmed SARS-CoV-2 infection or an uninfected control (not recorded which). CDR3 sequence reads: CASSPQEGDTQYF. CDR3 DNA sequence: TGTGCCAGCTCACCACAGGAGGGAGATACGCAGTATTTT. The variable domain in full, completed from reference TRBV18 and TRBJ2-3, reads NAGVMQNPRHLVRRRGQEARLRCSPMKGHSHVYWYRQLPEEGLKFMVYLQKENIIDESGMPKERFSAEFPKEGPSILRIQQVVRGDSAAYFCASSPQEGDTQYFGPGTRLTVL.